The rows below give T cell receptor beta chains drawn from one sample of a study of blood T cells in healthy people across ages. Each CDR3 protein gets one entry after TCRdb re-called the 5' RACE reads with MiXCR. The sample records 1 million or so distinct CDR3 sequences, around 25% being singletons. This same sample was also part of a study on T cells of mothers and their children.

Sequenced: blood. The receptors originated from a girl aged 2 to 9 in good health. Each CDR3 is given with its conserved first and last residue. D genes are given only for firm matches. Clone sizes are given selectively: once, few, many, or a class where the clone is expanded.

v_call: TRBV20-1
d_call: .
clone_size: few
j_call: TRBJ1-1
cdr3_aa: CSARRNVLEGLQGAFF
cdr3_nt: TGCAGTGCCAGAAGGAATGTACTCGAGGGTCTTCAAGGTGCTTTCTTT

v_call: TRBV10-3
d_call: TRBD1
clone_size: few
j_call: TRBJ2-5
cdr3_aa: CAIRSTGGDQETQYF
cdr3_nt: TGTGCCATCAGATCGACAGGGGGGGACCAAGAGACCCAGTACTTC

v_call: TRBV3-1
d_call: .
clone_size: few
j_call: TRBJ2-5
cdr3_aa: CASSQPAAHREETQYF
cdr3_nt: TGTGCCAGCAGCCAACCCGCGGCCCATAGAGAAGAGACCCAGTACTTC

v_call: TRBV12-3/TRBV12-4
d_call: TRBD2
clone_size: .
j_call: TRBJ2-3
cdr3_aa: CASSQSSGGRTDTQYF
cdr3_nt: TGTGCCAGCAGCCAATCTAGCGGGGGGCGCACAGATACGCAGTATTTT

v_call: TRBV7-9
d_call: .
clone_size: .
j_call: TRBJ2-3
cdr3_aa: CASSPEHPQNTQYF
cdr3_nt: TGTGCCAGCAGCCCGGAGCACCCCCAGAATACGCAGTATTTT

v_call: TRBV7-9
d_call: .
clone_size: few
j_call: TRBJ2-5
cdr3_aa: CASSLLDTSNQETQYF
cdr3_nt: TGTGCCAGCAGCTTATTAGACACGTCGAACCAAGAGACCCAGTACTTC

v_call: TRBV10-3
d_call: .
clone_size: few
j_call: TRBJ1-4
cdr3_aa: CAISEIRGGEKLFF
cdr3_nt: TGTGCCATCAGTGAGATCCGCGGTGGCGAAAAACTGTTTTTT

v_call: TRBV3-1
d_call: .
clone_size: few
j_call: TRBJ2-7
cdr3_aa: CASSRLYYEQYF
cdr3_nt: TGTGCCAGCAGCCGACTTTACTACGAGCAGTACTTC

v_call: TRBV6-5
d_call: .
clone_size: .
j_call: TRBJ1-1
cdr3_aa: CASTRHGLDGAFF
cdr3_nt: TGTGCCAGCACCCGACATGGGCTAGATGGGGCTTTCTTT

v_call: TRBV6-2/TRBV6-3
d_call: TRBD2
clone_size: .
j_call: TRBJ2-5
cdr3_aa: CASSNLAGVPRETQYF
cdr3_nt: TGTGCCAGCAGTAACCTAGCGGGGGTCCCAAGGGAGACCCAGTACTTC

v_call: TRBV25-1
d_call: .
clone_size: few
j_call: TRBJ1-6
cdr3_aa: CASSEFFRTGNSPLHF
cdr3_nt: TGTGCCAGCAGTGAATTCTTTCGGACGGGAAATTCACCCCTCCACTTT

v_call: TRBV10-1
d_call: .
clone_size: .
j_call: TRBJ2-1
cdr3_aa: CASSGFAEQFF
cdr3_nt: TGCGCCAGCAGTGGGTTCGCTGAGCAGTTCTTC

v_call: TRBV4-3
d_call: TRBD1
clone_size: .
j_call: TRBJ2-2
cdr3_aa: CASSQDWTGLTGELFF
cdr3_nt: TGCGCCAGCAGCCAAGATTGGACAGGCCTCACCGGGGAGCTGTTTTTT

v_call: TRBV28
d_call: TRBD1
clone_size: .
j_call: TRBJ2-4
cdr3_aa: CASSFRQGAKNIQYF
cdr3_nt: TGTGCCAGCAGTTTTCGACAGGGCGCCAAAAACATTCAGTACTTC

v_call: TRBV11-2
d_call: TRBD1
clone_size: .
j_call: TRBJ2-4
cdr3_aa: CASSLVGGTGGLAKNIQYF
cdr3_nt: TGTGCCAGCAGCTTGGTCGGCGGGACAGGGGGCCTAGCCAAAAACATTCAGTACTTC

v_call: TRBV12-3/TRBV12-4
d_call: .
clone_size: .
j_call: TRBJ2-3
cdr3_aa: CASSPTPLGDTQYF
cdr3_nt: TGTGCCAGCAGTCCAACCCCCCTAGGTGATACGCAGTATTTT

v_call: TRBV11-2
d_call: TRBD1
clone_size: few
j_call: TRBJ1-4
cdr3_aa: CASSLLGTEGEKLFF
cdr3_nt: TGTGCCAGCAGCTTACTAGGGACAGAAGGGGAAAAACTGTTTTTT

v_call: TRBV5-4
d_call: TRBD1
clone_size: once
j_call: TRBJ1-1
cdr3_aa: CASSFGGRGETEAFF
cdr3_nt: TGTGCCAGCAGCTTTGGTGGCAGGGGGGAAACTGAAGCTTTCTTT

v_call: TRBV24-1
d_call: TRBD1
clone_size: few
j_call: TRBJ2-5
cdr3_aa: CATSDPDRQKETQYF
cdr3_nt: TGTGCCACCAGTGATCCGGACAGGCAGAAAGAGACCCAGTACTTC

v_call: TRBV29-1
d_call: .
clone_size: .
j_call: TRBJ2-3
cdr3_aa: CSVEEGYTDTQYF
cdr3_nt: TGCAGCGTTGAAGAAGGATACACAGATACGCAGTATTTT